This TCR beta chain came from a study of post-analysis software for immune sequencing data. On the study more broadly: Disease courses included relapsing-remitting, secondary progressive and progressive-relapsing multiple sclerosis.

Study observations and caveats: Comparison of patients with controls showed 5 or 6 TRBV segments more frequent in patients, TRBV5-6, TRBV5-1 and TRBV20-1 among them.

This clonotype was seen more than once but under ten times. Antigen: not known. CDR1 is SEHNR, CDR2 FQNEAQ, per germline (reference sequence). V gave up 1 base and J gave up 3 bases; unmatched junction bases: 7. The CDR3 length is 17 residues. The TCR beta cDNA libraries contained unique molecular identifiers. Each CDR3 protein is one row after TCRdb ran MiXCR on the PCR reads. The sample has 700,000 to 800,000 distinct CDR3 sequences; about 27% are singletons. This rearrangement joins TRBV7-9 to TRBJ2-1; TRBD2 matches at 9 bases. This TCR was recovered from a girl aged 5 to 17 with multiple sclerosis. The sequenced sample was blood. The chain's CDR3 is CASSLVRTSEVYNEQFF. CDR3 bases: TGTGCCAGCAGCTTAGTTCGGACTAGCGAGGTCTACAATGAGCAGTTCTTC.